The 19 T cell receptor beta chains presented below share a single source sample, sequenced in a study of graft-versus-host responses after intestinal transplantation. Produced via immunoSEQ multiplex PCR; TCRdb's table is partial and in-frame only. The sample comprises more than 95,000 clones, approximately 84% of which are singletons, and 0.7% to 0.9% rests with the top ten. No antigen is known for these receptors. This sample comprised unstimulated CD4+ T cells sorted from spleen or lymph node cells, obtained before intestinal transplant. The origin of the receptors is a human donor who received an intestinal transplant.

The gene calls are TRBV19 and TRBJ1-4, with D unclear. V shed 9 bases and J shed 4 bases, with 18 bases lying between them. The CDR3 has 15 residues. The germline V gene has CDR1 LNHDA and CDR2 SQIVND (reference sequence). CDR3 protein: CASHPTANHNEKLFF. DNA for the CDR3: TGTGCCAGCCACCCTACAGCTAACCATAATGAAAAACTGTTTTTT.

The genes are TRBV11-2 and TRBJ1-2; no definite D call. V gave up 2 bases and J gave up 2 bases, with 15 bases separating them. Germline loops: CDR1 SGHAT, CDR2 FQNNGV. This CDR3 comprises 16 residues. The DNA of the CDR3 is TGTGCCAGCAGCTTAATCCCCTCAGGTGCGAACTATGGCTACACCTTC. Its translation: CASSLIPSGANYGYTF.

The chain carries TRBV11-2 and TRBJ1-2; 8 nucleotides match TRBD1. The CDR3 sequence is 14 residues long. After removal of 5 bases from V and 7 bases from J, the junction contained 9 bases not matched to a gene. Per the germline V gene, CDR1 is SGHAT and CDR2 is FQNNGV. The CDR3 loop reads CASSPGTGWSGYTF. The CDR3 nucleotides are TGTGCCAGCAGCCCTGGGACAGGCTGGTCTGGCTACACCTTC.

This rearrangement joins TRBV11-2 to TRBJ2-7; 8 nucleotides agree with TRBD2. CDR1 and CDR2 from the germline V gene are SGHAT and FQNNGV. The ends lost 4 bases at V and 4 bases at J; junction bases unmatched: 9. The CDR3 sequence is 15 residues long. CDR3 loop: CASSSNSGKGYEQYF. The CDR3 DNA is TGTGCCAGCAGCTCCAATAGCGGGAAGGGGTACGAGCAGTACTTC.

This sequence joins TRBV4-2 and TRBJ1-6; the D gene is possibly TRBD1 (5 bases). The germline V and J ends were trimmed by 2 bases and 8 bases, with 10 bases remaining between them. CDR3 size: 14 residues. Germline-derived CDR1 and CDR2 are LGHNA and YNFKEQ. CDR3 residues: CASSQRQSHSPLHF. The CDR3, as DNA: TGTGCCAGCAGCCAAAGACAGTCTCATTCACCCCTCCACTTT.

DNA for the CDR3: TGTGCCAGCAGTGACGGTTCAGGTAATCAGCCCCAGCATTTT. This translates into CASSDGSGNQPQHF. This sequence joins TRBV2 and TRBJ1-5; D remains ambiguous. Germline CDR1 reads SNHLY; CDR2 reads FYNNEI. Deletions cut 3 bases from V and 4 bases from J, with 10 bases between. The CDR3 covers 14 residues.

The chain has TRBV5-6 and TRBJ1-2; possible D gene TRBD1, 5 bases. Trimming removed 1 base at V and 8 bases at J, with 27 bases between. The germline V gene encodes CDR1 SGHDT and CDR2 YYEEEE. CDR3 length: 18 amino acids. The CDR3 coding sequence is TGTGCCAGCAGCTTGCGCGGGGGGACTGACACCCCCTCGGGGGGCTACACCTTC. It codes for CASSLRGGTDTPSGGYTF.

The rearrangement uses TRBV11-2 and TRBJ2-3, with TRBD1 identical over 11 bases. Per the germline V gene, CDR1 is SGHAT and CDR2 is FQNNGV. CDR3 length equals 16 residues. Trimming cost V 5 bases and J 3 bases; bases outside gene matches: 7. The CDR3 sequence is CASSLWGQGGTDTQYF. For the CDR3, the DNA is TGTGCCAGCAGCCTATGGGGACAGGGGGGTACAGATACGCAGTATTTT.

The CDR3 nucleotides read TGTGCCAGCAATGGTGGTTCACCCCTCCACTTT. This translates into CASNGGSPLHF. The chain combines TRBV28 with TRBJ1-6; D gene unclear. V lost 7 bases, J lost 9 bases, and 7 bases lay in between. The CDR3 runs to 11 residues. The germline CDR1 and CDR2 sequences are MDHEN and SYDVKM.

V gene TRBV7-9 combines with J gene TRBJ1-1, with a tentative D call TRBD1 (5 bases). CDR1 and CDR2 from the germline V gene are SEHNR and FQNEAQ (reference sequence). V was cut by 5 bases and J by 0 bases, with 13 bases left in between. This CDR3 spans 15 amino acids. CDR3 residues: CASSRDSFMNTEAFF. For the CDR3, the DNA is TGTGCCAGCAGCCGGGACTCTTTCATGAACACTGAAGCTTTCTTT.

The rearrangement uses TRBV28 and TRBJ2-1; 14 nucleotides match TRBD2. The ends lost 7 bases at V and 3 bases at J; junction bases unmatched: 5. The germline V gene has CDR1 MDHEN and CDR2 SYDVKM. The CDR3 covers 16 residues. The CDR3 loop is CASKTSGRENYNEQFF. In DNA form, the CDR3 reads TGTGCCAGCAAGACTAGCGGGAGGGAAAACTACAATGAGCAGTTCTTC. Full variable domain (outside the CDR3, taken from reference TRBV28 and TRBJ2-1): DVKVTQSSRYLVKRTGEKVFLECVQDMDHENMFWYRQDPGLGLRLIYFSYDVKMKEKGDIPEGYSVSREKKERFSLILESASTNQTSMYLCASKTSGRENYNEQFFGPGTRLTVL.

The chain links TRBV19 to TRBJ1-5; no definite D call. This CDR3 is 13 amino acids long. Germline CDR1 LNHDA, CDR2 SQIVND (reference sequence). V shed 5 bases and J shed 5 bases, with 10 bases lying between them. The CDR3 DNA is TGTGCCAGTAGTTCCAGGCCGTATCAGCCCCAGCATTTT. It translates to CASSSRPYQPQHF.

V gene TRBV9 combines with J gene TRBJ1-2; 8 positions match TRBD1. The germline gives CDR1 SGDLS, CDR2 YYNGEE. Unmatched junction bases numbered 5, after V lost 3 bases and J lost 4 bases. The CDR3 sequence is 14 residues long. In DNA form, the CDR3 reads TGTGCCAGCAGCGAGAGACAGGGGTTCTATGGCTACACCTTC. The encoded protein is CASSERQGFYGYTF.

The CDR3 DNA reads as TGTGCCTGGAGTGCGGGGGCCTACGAGCAGTACTTC. Amino acids: CAWSAGAYEQYF. This chain uses TRBV30 with TRBJ2-7, with a weak D call TRBD2 (6 bases). The germline V and J ends were trimmed by 1 base and 2 bases, with 6 bases remaining between them. The V gene's germline CDR1 is GTSNPN and CDR2 SVGIG (reference sequence). The CDR3 spans 12 residues.

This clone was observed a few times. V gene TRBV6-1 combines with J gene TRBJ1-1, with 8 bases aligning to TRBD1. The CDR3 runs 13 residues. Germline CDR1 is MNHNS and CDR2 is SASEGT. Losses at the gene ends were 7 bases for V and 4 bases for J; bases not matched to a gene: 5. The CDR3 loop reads CASIGQGVTEAFF. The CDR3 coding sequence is TGTGCCAGCATTGGACAGGGCGTCACTGAAGCTTTCTTT.

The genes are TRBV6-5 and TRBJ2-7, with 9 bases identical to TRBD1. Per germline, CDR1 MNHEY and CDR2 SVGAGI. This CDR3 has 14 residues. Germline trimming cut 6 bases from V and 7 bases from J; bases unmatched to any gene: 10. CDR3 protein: CASSRDRVTVEQYF. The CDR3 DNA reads TGTGCCAGCAGCCGGGACAGGGTGACAGTGGAGCAGTACTTC.

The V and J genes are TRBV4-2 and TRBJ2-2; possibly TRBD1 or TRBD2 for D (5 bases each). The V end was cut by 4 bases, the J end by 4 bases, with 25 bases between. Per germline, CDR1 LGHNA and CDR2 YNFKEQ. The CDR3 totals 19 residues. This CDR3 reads CASSRARDPLFESTGELFF. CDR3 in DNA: TGTGCCAGCAGCCGAGCCCGGGACCCCCTTTTTGAGAGCACCGGGGAGCTGTTTTTT.

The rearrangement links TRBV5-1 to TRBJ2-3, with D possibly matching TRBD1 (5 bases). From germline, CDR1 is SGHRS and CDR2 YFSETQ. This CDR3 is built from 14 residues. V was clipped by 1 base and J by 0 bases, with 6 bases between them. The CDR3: CASSLPGSTDTQYF. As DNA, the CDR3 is TGCGCCAGCAGCTTGCCAGGGAGCACAGATACGCAGTATTTT.

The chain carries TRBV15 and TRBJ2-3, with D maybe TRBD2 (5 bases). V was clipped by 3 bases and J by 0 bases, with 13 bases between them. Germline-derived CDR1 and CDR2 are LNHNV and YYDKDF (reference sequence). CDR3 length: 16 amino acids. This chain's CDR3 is CATSRELRASTDTQYF. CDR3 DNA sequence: TGTGCCACCAGCAGGGAACTGAGGGCTAGCACAGATACGCAGTATTTT.